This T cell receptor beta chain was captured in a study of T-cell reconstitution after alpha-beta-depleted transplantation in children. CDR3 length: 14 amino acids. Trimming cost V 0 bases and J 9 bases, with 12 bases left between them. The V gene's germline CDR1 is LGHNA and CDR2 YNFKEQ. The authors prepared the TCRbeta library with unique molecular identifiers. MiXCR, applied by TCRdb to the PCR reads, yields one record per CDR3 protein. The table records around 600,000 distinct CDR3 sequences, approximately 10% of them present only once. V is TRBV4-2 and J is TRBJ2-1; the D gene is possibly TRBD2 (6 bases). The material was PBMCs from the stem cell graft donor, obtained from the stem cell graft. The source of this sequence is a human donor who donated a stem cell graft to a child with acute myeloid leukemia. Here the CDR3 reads CASSQDSGPGEQFF. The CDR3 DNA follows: TGTGCCAGCAGCCAAGATAGCGGACCGGGTGAGCAGTTCTTC.